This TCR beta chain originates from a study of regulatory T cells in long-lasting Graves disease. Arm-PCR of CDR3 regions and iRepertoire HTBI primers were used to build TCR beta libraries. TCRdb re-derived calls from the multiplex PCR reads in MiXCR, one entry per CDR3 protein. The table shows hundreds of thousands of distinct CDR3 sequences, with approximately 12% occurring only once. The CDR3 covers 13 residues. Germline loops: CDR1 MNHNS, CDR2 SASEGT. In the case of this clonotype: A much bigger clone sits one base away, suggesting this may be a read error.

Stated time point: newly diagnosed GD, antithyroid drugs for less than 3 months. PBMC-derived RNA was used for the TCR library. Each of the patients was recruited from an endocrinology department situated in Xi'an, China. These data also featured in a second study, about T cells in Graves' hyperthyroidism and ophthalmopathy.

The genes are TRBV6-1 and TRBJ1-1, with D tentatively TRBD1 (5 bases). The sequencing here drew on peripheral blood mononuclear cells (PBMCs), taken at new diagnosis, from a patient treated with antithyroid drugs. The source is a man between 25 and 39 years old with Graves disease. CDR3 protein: CASSEARGTEASF. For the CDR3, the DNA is TGTGCCAGCAGTGAAGCAAGGGGAACTGAAGCTTCCTTT.